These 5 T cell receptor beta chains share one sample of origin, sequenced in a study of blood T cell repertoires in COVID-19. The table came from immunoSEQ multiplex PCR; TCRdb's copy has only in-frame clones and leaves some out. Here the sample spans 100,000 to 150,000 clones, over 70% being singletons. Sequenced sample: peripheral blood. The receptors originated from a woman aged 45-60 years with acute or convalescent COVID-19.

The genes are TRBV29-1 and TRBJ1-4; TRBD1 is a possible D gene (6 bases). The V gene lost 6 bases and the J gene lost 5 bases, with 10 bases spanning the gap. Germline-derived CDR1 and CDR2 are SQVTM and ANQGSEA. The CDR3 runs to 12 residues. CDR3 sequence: CSVDSGNEKLFF. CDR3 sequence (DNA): TGCAGCGTGGACAGTGGGAATGAAAAACTGTTTTTT.

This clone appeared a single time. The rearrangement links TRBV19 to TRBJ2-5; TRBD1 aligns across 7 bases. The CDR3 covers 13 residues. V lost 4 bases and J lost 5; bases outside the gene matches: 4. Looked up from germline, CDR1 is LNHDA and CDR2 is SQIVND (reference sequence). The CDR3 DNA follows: TGTGCCAGTAGTAACAGGGGTTCGGAGACCCAGTACTTC. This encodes CASSNRGSETQYF.

CDR3 sequence reads: CASSNGAGANVLTF. CDR3 in DNA: TGTGCCAGTAGTAACGGGGCTGGGGCCAACGTCCTGACTTTC. The J gene is TRBJ2-6, the V gene TRBV19, with D tentatively TRBD2 (5 bases). Trimming cost V 4 bases and J 2 bases, with 6 bases left between them. The CDR3 spans 14 residues. Germline values: CDR1 LNHDA, CDR2 SQIVND (reference sequence).

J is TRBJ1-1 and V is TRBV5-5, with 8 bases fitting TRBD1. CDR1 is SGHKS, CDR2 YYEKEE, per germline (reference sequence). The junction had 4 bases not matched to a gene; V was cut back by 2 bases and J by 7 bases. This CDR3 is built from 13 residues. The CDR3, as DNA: TGTGCCAGCAGCTTCAGGACAGGGATTGAAGCTTTCTTT. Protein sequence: CASSFRTGIEAFF. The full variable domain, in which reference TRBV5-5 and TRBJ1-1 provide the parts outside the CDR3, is DAGVTQSPTHLIKTRGQQVTLRCSPISGHKSVSWYQQVLGQGPQFIFQYYEKEERGRGNFPDRFSARQFPNYSSELNVNALLLGDSALYLCASSFRTGIEAFFGQGTRLTVV.

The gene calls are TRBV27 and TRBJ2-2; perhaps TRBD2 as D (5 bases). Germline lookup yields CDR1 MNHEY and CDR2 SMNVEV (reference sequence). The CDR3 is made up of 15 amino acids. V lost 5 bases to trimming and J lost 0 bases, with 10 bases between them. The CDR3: CASSPGYTNTGELFF. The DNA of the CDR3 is TGTGCCAGCAGTCCGGGGTATACGAACACCGGGGAGCTGTTTTTT.